This is a list of T cell receptor beta chains from one sample in a study of T cell repertoires in cytomegalovirus infection. Each CDR3 protein gets one entry after TCRdb re-called the reads with MiXCR. The table includes approximately 500,000 distinct CDR3 sequences, about 10% detected once. Sequenced input: PBMCs. The receptors derive from a human donor in good health (CMV status not recorded). Some clones in this sample may be carry-over from other donors' samples. CDR3s include the opening cysteine and the closing phenylalanine or tryptophan. The D gene is left open where the match is weak. Size is stated for part of the rows, as once, few or many counts, or as a class when the clone is expanded.

D gene: TRBD1
clone size: many
V gene: TRBV7-9
J gene: TRBJ1-2
CDR3 DNA: TGTGCCAGCAGCCAAAAGGGACAGGGAACTGGCGGCTACACCTTC
CDR3 protein: CASSQKGQGTGGYTF

D gene: TRBD1
clone size: -
V gene: TRBV7-4
J gene: TRBJ1-1
CDR3 DNA: TGTGCCAGCAGCTTGGAAGGGACAGGGAACACTGAAGCTTTCTTT
CDR3 protein: CASSLEGTGNTEAFF

D gene: -
clone size: many
V gene: TRBV2
J gene: TRBJ2-2
CDR3 DNA: TGTGCCAGCAGTGGCGATAGACGCACCGGGGAGCTGTTTTTT
CDR3 protein: CASSGDRRTGELFF

D gene: -
clone size: few
V gene: TRBV6-6
J gene: TRBJ1-5
CDR3 DNA: TGTGCCAGCAGCGCGGGGCGGAGGGCTAACAATCAGCCCCAGCATTTT
CDR3 protein: CASSAGRRANNQPQHF

D gene: -
clone size: many
V gene: TRBV7-9
J gene: TRBJ1-4
CDR3 DNA: TGTGCCAGCAGCTTACAGGGGAGGGATGAAAAACTGTTTTTT
CDR3 protein: CASSLQGRDEKLFF

D gene: TRBD1
clone size: few
V gene: TRBV28
J gene: TRBJ1-1
CDR3 DNA: TGTGCCAGCAGTTTTCCGGGACAGCTTAGTTCCGACACTGAAGCTTTCTTT
CDR3 protein: CASSFPGQLSSDTEAFF

D gene: TRBD1
clone size: few
V gene: TRBV3-1
J gene: TRBJ1-2
CDR3 DNA: TGTGCCAGCAGCCAAGAGGGACAGGGCCTCTATGGCTACACCTTC
CDR3 protein: CASSQEGQGLYGYTF

D gene: -
clone size: many
V gene: TRBV5-4
J gene: TRBJ1-5
CDR3 DNA: TGTGCCAGCAGCTTAGGGGGGGCAGGGAGCAATCAGCCCCAGCATTTT
CDR3 protein: CASSLGGAGSNQPQHF

D gene: TRBD1
clone size: once
V gene: TRBV4-1
J gene: TRBJ1-5
CDR3 DNA: TGCGCCAGCAGCCAAGATAAGGGGTCAGGGGGAGTCCAGCATTTT
CDR3 protein: CASSQDKGSGGVQHF

D gene: TRBD1
clone size: many
V gene: TRBV20-1
J gene: TRBJ1-1
CDR3 DNA: TGCAGTGCTCAGGGACAGTTCTCTGAAGCTTTCTTT
CDR3 protein: CSAQGQFSEAFF

D gene: TRBD1
clone size: few
V gene: TRBV10-3
J gene: TRBJ2-2
CDR3 DNA: TGTGCCATCGGTAACCGGGACAGGAGAACCGGGGAGCTGTTTTTT
CDR3 protein: CAIGNRDRRTGELFF

D gene: TRBD2
clone size: many
V gene: TRBV6-2/TRBV6-3
J gene: TRBJ2-1
CDR3 DNA: TGTGCCACCCTCCCCGCGGGGGGACCTGTCAATGAGCAGTTCTTC
CDR3 protein: CATLPAGGPVNEQFF

D gene: -
clone size: -
V gene: TRBV28
J gene: TRBJ2-7
CDR3 DNA: TGTGCCAGCAGCCCCCTGGACTACTACGAGCAGTACTTC
CDR3 protein: CASSPLDYYEQYF

D gene: -
clone size: many
V gene: TRBV20-1
J gene: TRBJ2-1
CDR3 DNA: TGCAGTGCTAGAGACCCCCTAAGGGAGAGCTCCTACAATGAGCAGTTCTTC
CDR3 protein: CSARDPLRESSYNEQFF

D gene: TRBD2
clone size: many
V gene: TRBV12-5
J gene: TRBJ2-1
CDR3 DNA: TGTGCTAGTCGACTAGCGGGGGGCTCCTACAATGAGCAGTTCTTC
CDR3 protein: CASRLAGGSYNEQFF

D gene: TRBD1
clone size: -
V gene: TRBV2
J gene: TRBJ2-7
CDR3 DNA: TGTGCCAGCAGTCCGGGACAGCGATCCTACGAGCAGTACTTC
CDR3 protein: CASSPGQRSYEQYF

D gene: -
clone size: -
V gene: TRBV7-9
J gene: TRBJ2-1
CDR3 DNA: TGTGCCAGGGAGACTCGACGGGGCAATGAGCAGTTCTTC
CDR3 protein: CARETRRGNEQFF

D gene: TRBD2
clone size: -
V gene: TRBV30
J gene: TRBJ2-1
CDR3 DNA: TGTGCCTGGAGTGTGCTAGCGGCAGACAATGAGCAGTTCTTC
CDR3 protein: CAWSVLAADNEQFF

D gene: -
clone size: -
V gene: TRBV14
J gene: TRBJ2-1
CDR3 DNA: TGTGCCAGCAGCCATGAGGACGGACCCTTAGGGAATGAGCAGTTCTTC
CDR3 protein: CASSHEDGPLGNEQFF

D gene: TRBD2
clone size: many
V gene: TRBV10-3
J gene: TRBJ2-5
CDR3 DNA: TGTGCCATCAGTGAGTTGGCTAGCGGGGGTCAAGAGACCCAGTACTTC
CDR3 protein: CAISELASGGQETQYF

D gene: -
clone size: many
V gene: TRBV19
J gene: TRBJ1-2
CDR3 DNA: TGTGCCAGTAGTATGCCCAGCAAACGCTATGGCTACACCTTC
CDR3 protein: CASSMPSKRYGYTF

D gene: -
clone size: many
V gene: TRBV30
J gene: TRBJ1-2
CDR3 DNA: TGTGCCTGGAGTGCGGGGAGGGCCTATGGCTACACCTTC
CDR3 protein: CAWSAGRAYGYTF

D gene: -
clone size: many
V gene: TRBV25-1
J gene: TRBJ1-2
CDR3 DNA: TGTGCCAGCAGTGAATTTCGGGCAGGGGAGGGCTACACCTTC
CDR3 protein: CASSEFRAGEGYTF

D gene: TRBD1
clone size: many
V gene: TRBV10-3
J gene: TRBJ1-3
CDR3 DNA: TGTGCCATCGGTCGGAGGGACAGGTCCACAGTAATCTCTGGAAACACCATATATTTT
CDR3 protein: CAIGRRDRSTVISGNTIYF

D gene: -
clone size: many
V gene: TRBV5-1
J gene: TRBJ2-2
CDR3 DNA: TGCGCCAGCAGCCCCATGGGGGCCGAAACCGGGGAGCTGTTTTTT
CDR3 protein: CASSPMGAETGELFF

D gene: TRBD1
clone size: -
V gene: TRBV5-1
J gene: TRBJ2-7
CDR3 DNA: TGCGCCAGCAGCCCGACAGGGGGACTCGAGCAGTACTTC
CDR3 protein: CASSPTGGLEQYF

D gene: TRBD2
clone size: few
V gene: TRBV28
J gene: TRBJ2-3
CDR3 DNA: TGTGCCAGCAGTTCTTTAGCGGGGACCACAGATACGCAGTATTTT
CDR3 protein: CASSSLAGTTDTQYF

D gene: -
clone size: many
V gene: TRBV11-2
J gene: TRBJ2-3
CDR3 DNA: TGTGCCAGCGCCGACCCGCGGAGTTTCGGCACAGATACGCAGTATTTT
CDR3 protein: CASADPRSFGTDTQYF

D gene: -
clone size: many
V gene: TRBV7-9
J gene: TRBJ1-6
CDR3 DNA: TGTGCCAGCAGCTCCGGGGATTCACCCCTCCACTTT
CDR3 protein: CASSSGDSPLHF

D gene: -
clone size: many
V gene: TRBV12-3/TRBV12-4
J gene: TRBJ2-6
CDR3 DNA: TGTGCCAGCAGTATGGGGGGCAATTGGGAATCTGGGGCCAACGTCCTGACTTTC
CDR3 protein: CASSMGGNWESGANVLTF

D gene: -
clone size: many
V gene: TRBV7-2
J gene: TRBJ1-1
CDR3 DNA: TGTGCCAGCAGCTCCTGGTTGAGGGAAGCTTTCTTT
CDR3 protein: CASSSWLREAFF

D gene: -
clone size: many
V gene: TRBV6-1
J gene: TRBJ1-5
CDR3 DNA: TGTGCCAGCAGGGAGACAGTGAGGGAGCCCCAGCATTTT
CDR3 protein: CASRETVREPQHF

D gene: TRBD1
clone size: -
V gene: TRBV20-1
J gene: TRBJ2-7
CDR3 DNA: TGCAGTGCTAAGGACGGGACAGTCGTGCTGGAGCAGTACTTC
CDR3 protein: CSAKDGTVVLEQYF

D gene: -
clone size: -
V gene: TRBV6-1
J gene: TRBJ1-1
CDR3 DNA: TGTGCCAGCAGGGGACCTATTGAAGCTTTCTTT
CDR3 protein: CASRGPIEAFF

D gene: TRBD2
clone size: -
V gene: TRBV28
J gene: TRBJ2-7
CDR3 DNA: TGTGCCAGCAGAGATGGGACTAGCGGGAGGGCCGGGGAGCAGTACTTC
CDR3 protein: CASRDGTSGRAGEQYF

D gene: -
clone size: few
V gene: TRBV11-2
J gene: TRBJ1-3
CDR3 DNA: TGTGCCAGCGGAGATACGGGACTCTTGGTGGACACCATATATTTT
CDR3 protein: CASGDTGLLVDTIYF

D gene: -
clone size: many
V gene: TRBV5-1
J gene: TRBJ2-1
CDR3 DNA: TGCGCCAGCAGCTTGGTCCCCGCGGGGACCGGAATAAATGAGCAGTTCTTC
CDR3 protein: CASSLVPAGTGINEQFF

D gene: -
clone size: few
V gene: TRBV2
J gene: TRBJ1-5
CDR3 DNA: TGTGCCAGCACAGGGCAGTCGAATCAGCCCCAGCATTTT
CDR3 protein: CASTGQSNQPQHF

D gene: TRBD1
clone size: many
V gene: TRBV5-4
J gene: TRBJ2-2
CDR3 DNA: TGTGCCAGCACTAGTCGGACAGGCCTGAACACCGGGGAGCTGTTTTTT
CDR3 protein: CASTSRTGLNTGELFF

D gene: TRBD1
clone size: few
V gene: TRBV11-2
J gene: TRBJ2-5
CDR3 DNA: TGTGCCAGCAGCTCCCTTCCAGGACAGGCTAGACAAGAGACCCAGTACTTC
CDR3 protein: CASSSLPGQARQETQYF

D gene: -
clone size: few
V gene: TRBV19
J gene: TRBJ2-5
CDR3 DNA: TGTGCCAGTAGTGGGGGGCTGGGGGAGACCCAGTACTTC
CDR3 protein: CASSGGLGETQYF

D gene: -
clone size: -
V gene: TRBV20-1
J gene: TRBJ1-3
CDR3 DNA: TGCAGTGCGTCCCCGGGATTCGGAAACACCATATATTTT
CDR3 protein: CSASPGFGNTIYF

D gene: -
clone size: once
V gene: TRBV12-3/TRBV12-4
J gene: TRBJ1-5
CDR3 DNA: TGTGCCAGCAGTATTATGTATAGCAATCAGCCCCAGCATTTT
CDR3 protein: CASSIMYSNQPQHF

D gene: TRBD1
clone size: many
V gene: TRBV28
J gene: TRBJ2-7
CDR3 DNA: TGTGCCAGCACCCAGGACAGGGGCTCCTACGAGCAGTACTTC
CDR3 protein: CASTQDRGSYEQYF

D gene: -
clone size: many
V gene: TRBV7-8
J gene: TRBJ2-5
CDR3 DNA: TGTGCCAGCAGCTCGGGACGGCAAGAGACCCAGTACTTC
CDR3 protein: CASSSGRQETQYF

D gene: -
clone size: many
V gene: TRBV14
J gene: TRBJ2-5
CDR3 DNA: TGTGCCAGCAGCCAGAGCCGGGCAGAGACCCAGTACTTC
CDR3 protein: CASSQSRAETQYF

D gene: -
clone size: many
V gene: TRBV6-4
J gene: TRBJ2-1
CDR3 DNA: TGTGCCAGCAGTCGACTAGGGTCCTACAATGAGCAGTTCTTC
CDR3 protein: CASSRLGSYNEQFF

D gene: -
clone size: many
V gene: TRBV10-3
J gene: TRBJ1-1
CDR3 DNA: TGTGCCATCAGTGCATCGTTCGGGGGGAACACTGAAGCTTTCTTT
CDR3 protein: CAISASFGGNTEAFF

D gene: TRBD1
clone size: few
V gene: TRBV5-1
J gene: TRBJ2-7
CDR3 DNA: TGCGCCAGCAGCCCGGGACAGCTAACTTACGAGCAGTACTTC
CDR3 protein: CASSPGQLTYEQYF

D gene: -
clone size: many
V gene: TRBV2
J gene: TRBJ1-5
CDR3 DNA: TGTGCCAGCAGGGACAGACGGGTAGGGGATCAGCCCCAGCATTTT
CDR3 protein: CASRDRRVGDQPQHF

D gene: TRBD2
clone size: many
V gene: TRBV7-9
J gene: TRBJ2-1
CDR3 DNA: TGTGCCAGCAGCACTCCCCGTGGGGAGGGTCTCCCATCCTACAATGAGCAGTTCTTC
CDR3 protein: CASSTPRGEGLPSYNEQFF

D gene: -
clone size: many
V gene: TRBV6-1
J gene: TRBJ2-4
CDR3 DNA: TGTGCCAGCAGTGAGCCCCCTCTAGCCAAAAACATTCAGTACTTC
CDR3 protein: CASSEPPLAKNIQYF

D gene: -
clone size: many
V gene: TRBV7-2
J gene: TRBJ2-7
CDR3 DNA: TGTGCCAGCACTCCTCCGGTTACCTACGAGCAGTACTTC
CDR3 protein: CASTPPVTYEQYF

D gene: TRBD1
clone size: -
V gene: TRBV14
J gene: TRBJ2-1
CDR3 DNA: TGTGCCAGCAGCCAAGGCGGCAGGGGGTATTCCAATGAGCAGTTCTTC
CDR3 protein: CASSQGGRGYSNEQFF

D gene: -
clone size: many
V gene: TRBV7-3
J gene: TRBJ2-2
CDR3 DNA: TGTGCCAGCTGCGGAACCGGGACCCTGCTCAGTATCCATGGTGCCGGGGAGCTGTTTTTT
CDR3 protein: CASCGTGTLLSIHGAGELFF